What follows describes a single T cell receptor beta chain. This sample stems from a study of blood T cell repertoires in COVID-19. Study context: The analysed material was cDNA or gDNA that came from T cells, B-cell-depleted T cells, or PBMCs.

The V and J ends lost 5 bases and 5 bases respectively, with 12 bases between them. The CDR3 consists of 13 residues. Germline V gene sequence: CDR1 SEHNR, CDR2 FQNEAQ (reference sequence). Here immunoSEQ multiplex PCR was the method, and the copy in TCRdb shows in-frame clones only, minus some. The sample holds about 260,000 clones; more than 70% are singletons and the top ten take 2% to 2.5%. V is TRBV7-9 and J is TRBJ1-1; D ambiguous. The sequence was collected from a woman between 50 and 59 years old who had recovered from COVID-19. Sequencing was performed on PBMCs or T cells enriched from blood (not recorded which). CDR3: CASSPRSGTEAFF. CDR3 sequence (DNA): TGTGCCAGCAGCCCTCGGAGCGGGACTGAAGCTTTCTTT.